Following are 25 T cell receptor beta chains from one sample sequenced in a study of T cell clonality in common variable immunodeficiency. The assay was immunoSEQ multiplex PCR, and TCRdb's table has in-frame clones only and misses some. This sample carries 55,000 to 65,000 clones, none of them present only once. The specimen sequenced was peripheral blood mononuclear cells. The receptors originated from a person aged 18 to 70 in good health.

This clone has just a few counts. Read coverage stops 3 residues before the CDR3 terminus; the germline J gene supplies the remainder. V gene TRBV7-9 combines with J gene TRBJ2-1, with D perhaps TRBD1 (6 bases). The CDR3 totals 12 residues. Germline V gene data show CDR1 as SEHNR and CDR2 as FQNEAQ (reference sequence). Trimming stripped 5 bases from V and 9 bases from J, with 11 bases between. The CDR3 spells CASSSLGGEQFF. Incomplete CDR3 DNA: TGTGCCAGCAGCAGTTTAGGGGGTGAG.

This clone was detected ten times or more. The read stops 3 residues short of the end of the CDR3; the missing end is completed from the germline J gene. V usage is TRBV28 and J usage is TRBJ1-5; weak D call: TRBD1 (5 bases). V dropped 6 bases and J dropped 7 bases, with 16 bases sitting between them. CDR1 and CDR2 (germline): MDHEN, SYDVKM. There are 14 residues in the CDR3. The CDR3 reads CASRDQQGIQPQHF. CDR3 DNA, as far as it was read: TGTGCCAGCAGGGACCAGCAGGGTATACAGCCC.

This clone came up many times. The DNA read from the CDR3 is TGTGCCAGCAGCTTAGAGGGACTTAACACTGAA. It yields the protein CASSLEGLNTE. The whole CDR3 region reads CASSLEGLNTEAFF. The V gene is TRBV7-9, the J gene TRBJ1-1, with D maybe TRBD1 (5 bases). The observed sequence ends 3 residues before the CDR3 terminus, with the missing tail filled in from the germline J gene. Looked up from germline, CDR1 is SEHNR and CDR2 is FQNEAQ (reference sequence). The CDR3 consists of 14 residues. The germline V and J ends were trimmed by 1 base and 2 bases, with 8 bases remaining between them.

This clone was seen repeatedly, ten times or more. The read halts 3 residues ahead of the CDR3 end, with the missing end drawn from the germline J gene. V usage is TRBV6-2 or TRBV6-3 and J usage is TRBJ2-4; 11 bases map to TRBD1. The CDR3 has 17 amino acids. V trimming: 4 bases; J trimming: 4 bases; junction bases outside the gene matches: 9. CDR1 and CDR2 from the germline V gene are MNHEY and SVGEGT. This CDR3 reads CASSSPGQGVWKNIQYF. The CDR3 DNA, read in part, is TGTGCCAGCAGTTCCCCGGGACAGGGGGTTTGGAAAAACATT.

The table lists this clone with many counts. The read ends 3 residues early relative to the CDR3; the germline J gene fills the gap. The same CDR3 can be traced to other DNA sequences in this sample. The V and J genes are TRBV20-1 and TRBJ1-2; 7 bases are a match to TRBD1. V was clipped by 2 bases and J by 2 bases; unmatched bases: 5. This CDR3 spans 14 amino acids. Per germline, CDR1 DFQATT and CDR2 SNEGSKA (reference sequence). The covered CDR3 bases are TGCAGTGCTAGACGGGACAGTACAAACTATGGC. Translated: CSARRDSTNYG. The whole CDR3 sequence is CSARRDSTNYGYTF.

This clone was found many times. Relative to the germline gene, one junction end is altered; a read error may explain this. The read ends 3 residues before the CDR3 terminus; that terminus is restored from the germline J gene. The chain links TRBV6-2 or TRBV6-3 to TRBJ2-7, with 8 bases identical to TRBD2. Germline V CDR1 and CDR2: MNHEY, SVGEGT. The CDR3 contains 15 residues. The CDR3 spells CAGSPQASGSNEQYF. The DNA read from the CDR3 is TGTGCCGGCAGTCCTCAAGCCAGCGGGAGTAACGAG.

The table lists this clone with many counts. The CDR3 DNA, read in part, is TGCAGCGTTGACCCAGGGAAAATAGATACG. Amino acids: CSVDPGKIDT. The whole CDR3 protein is CSVDPGKIDTQYF. V and J are TRBV29-1 and TRBJ2-3, with TRBD1 as a possible D gene (5 bases). The missing CDR3 end, 3 residues past where the read stops, is filled in from the germline J gene. V dropped 3 bases and J dropped 5 bases, with 12 bases sitting between them. Germline V CDR1 and CDR2: SQVTM, ANQGSEA. This CDR3 region has 13 residues.

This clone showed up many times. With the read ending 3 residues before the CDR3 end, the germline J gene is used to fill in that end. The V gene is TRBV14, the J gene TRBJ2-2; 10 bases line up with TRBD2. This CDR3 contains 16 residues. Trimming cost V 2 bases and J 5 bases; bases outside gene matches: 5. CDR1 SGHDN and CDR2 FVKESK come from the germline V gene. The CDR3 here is CASSQLAGDLTGELFF. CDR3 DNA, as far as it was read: TGTGCCAGCAGCCAACTAGCGGGAGACTTAACCGGGGAG.

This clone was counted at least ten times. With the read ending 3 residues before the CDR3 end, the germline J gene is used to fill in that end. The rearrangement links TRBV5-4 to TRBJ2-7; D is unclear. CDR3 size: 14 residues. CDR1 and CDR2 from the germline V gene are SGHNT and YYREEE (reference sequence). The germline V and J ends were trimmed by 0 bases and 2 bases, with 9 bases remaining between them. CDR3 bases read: TGTGCCAGCAGCTTGGGCGGATACGCCTACGAG. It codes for CASSLGGYAYE. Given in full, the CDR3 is CASSLGGYAYEQYF. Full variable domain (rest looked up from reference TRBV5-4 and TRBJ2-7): ETGVTQSPTHLIKTRGQQVTLRCSSQSGHNTVSWYQQALGQGPQFIFQYYREEENGRGNFPPRFSGLQFPNYSSELNVNALELDDSALYLCASSLGGYAYEQYFGPGTRLTVT.

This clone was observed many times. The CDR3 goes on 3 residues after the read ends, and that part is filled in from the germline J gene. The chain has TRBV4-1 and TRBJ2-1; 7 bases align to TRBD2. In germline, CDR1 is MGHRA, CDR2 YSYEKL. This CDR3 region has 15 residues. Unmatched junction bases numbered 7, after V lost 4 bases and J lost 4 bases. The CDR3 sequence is CASSLGASGYNEQFF. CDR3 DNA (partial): TGCGCCAGCAGCCTCGGGGCTAGCGGTTACAATGAG.

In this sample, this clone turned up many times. The DNA read from the CDR3 is TGTGCCAGCAGCCATTTACCAGCCGGAGGGTATAGCAATCAGCCC. It specifies CASSHLPAGGYSNQP. The entire CDR3 is CASSHLPAGGYSNQPQHF. V is TRBV3-1 (or the pseudogene TRBV3-2) and J is TRBJ1-5; D gene ambiguous. The missing CDR3 end, 3 residues past where the read stops, is filled in from the germline J gene. Trimming stripped 3 bases from V and 0 bases from J, with 18 bases between. There are 18 residues in the CDR3. Germline V lookup: CDR1 LGHDT, CDR2 YNNKEL (reference sequence).

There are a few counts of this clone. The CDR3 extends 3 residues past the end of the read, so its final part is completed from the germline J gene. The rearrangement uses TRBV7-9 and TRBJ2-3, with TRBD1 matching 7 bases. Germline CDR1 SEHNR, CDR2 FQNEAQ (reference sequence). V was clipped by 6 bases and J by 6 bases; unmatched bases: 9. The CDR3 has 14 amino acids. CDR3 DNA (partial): TGTGCCAGCAGAAGGGACAGTTCACATGATACG. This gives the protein CASRRDSSHDT. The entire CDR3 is CASRRDSSHDTQYF.

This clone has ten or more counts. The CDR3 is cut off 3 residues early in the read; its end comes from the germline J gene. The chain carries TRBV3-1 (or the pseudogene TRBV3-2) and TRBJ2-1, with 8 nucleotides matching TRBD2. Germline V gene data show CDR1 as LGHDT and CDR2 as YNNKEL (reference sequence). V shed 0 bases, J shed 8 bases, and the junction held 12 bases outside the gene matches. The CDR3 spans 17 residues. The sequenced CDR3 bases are TGTGCCAGCAGCCAAGATCCGGTAGCGGGGCGAGGCGATGAG. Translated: CASSQDPVAGRGDE. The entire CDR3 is CASSQDPVAGRGDEQFF.

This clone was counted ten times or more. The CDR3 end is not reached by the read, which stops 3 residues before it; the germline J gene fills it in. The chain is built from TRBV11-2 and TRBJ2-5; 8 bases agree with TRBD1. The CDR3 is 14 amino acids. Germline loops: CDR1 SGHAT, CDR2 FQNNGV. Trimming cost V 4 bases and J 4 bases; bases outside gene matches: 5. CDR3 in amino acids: CASSSTGVLETQYF. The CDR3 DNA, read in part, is TGTGCCAGCAGCTCGACAGGGGTGCTAGAGACC. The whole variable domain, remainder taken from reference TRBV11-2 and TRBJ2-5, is EAGVAQSPRYKIIEKRQSVAFWCNPISGHATLYWYQQILGQGPKLLIQFQNNGVVDDSQLPKDRFSAERLKGVDSTLKIQPAKLEDSAVYLCASSSTGVLETQYFGPGTRLLVL.

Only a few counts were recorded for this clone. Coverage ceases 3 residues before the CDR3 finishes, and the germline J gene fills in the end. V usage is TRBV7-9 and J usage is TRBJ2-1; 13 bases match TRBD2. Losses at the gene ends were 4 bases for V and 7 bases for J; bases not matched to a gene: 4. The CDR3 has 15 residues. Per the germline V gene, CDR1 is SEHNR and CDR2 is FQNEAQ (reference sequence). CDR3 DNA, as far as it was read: TGTGCCAGCAGCTCCCGGACTAGCGGGGGAAATGAG. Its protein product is CASSSRTSGGNE. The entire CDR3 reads CASSSRTSGGNEQFF.

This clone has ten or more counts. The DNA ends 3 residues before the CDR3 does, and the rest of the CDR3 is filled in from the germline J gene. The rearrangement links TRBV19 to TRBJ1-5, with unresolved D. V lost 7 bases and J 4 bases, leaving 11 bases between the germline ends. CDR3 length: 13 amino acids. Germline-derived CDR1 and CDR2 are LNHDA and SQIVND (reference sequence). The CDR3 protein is CASKRDTNQPQHF. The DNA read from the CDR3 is TGTGCCAGTAAGAGAGACACTAATCAGCCC.

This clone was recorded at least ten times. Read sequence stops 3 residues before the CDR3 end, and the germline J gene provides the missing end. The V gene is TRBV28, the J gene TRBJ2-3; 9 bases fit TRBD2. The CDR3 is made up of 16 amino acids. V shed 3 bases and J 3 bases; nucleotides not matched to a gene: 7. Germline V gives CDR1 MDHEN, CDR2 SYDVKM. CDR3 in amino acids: CASSFPSGKRTDTQYF. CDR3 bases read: TGTGCCAGCAGTTTCCCTAGCGGGAAGAGAACAGATACG.

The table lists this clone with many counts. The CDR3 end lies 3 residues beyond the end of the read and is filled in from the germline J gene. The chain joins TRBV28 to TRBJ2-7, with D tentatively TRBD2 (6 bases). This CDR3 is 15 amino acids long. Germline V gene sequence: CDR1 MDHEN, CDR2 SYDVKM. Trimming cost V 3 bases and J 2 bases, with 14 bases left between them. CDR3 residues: CASSFHAGLTYEQYF. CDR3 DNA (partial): TGTGCCAGCAGTTTTCATGCGGGGCTTACCTACGAG.

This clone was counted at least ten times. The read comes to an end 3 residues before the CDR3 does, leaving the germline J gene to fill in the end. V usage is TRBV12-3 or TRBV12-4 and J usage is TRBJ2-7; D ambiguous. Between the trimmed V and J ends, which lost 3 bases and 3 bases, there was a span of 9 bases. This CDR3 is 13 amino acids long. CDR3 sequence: CASSLSKGYEQYF. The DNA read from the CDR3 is TGTGCCAGCAGTTTGAGTAAGGGCTACGAG.

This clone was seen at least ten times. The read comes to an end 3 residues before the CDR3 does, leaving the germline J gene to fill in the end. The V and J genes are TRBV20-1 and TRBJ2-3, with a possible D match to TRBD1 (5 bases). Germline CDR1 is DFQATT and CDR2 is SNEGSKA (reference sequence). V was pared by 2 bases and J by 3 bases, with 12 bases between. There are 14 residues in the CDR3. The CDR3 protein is CSARKPGYTDTQYF. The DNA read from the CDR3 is TGCAGTGCTAGAAAGCCAGGGTATACAGATACG.

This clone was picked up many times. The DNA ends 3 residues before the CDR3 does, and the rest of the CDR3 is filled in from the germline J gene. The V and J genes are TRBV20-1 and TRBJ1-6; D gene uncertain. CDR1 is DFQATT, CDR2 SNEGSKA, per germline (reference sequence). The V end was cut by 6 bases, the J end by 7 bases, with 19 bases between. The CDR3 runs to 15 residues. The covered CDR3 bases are TGCAGTGCCGTTTTTTCCGGGGTAGGCAATTCACCC. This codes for CSAVFSGVGNSP. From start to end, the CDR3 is CSAVFSGVGNSPLHF.

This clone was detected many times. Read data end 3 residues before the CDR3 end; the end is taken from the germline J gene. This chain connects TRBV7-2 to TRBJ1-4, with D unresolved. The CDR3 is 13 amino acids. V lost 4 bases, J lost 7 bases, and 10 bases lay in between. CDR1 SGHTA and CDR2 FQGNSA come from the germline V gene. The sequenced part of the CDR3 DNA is TGTGCCAGCAGCTCCAACAGTGGTGAAAAA. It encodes CASSSNSGEK. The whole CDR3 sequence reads CASSSNSGEKLFF.

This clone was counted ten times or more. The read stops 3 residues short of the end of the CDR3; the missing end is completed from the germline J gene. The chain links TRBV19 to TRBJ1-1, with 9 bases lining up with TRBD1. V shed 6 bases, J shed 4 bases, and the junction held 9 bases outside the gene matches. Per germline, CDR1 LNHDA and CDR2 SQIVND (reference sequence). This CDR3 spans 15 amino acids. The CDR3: CASSKTQGARTEAFF. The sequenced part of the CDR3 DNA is TGTGCCAGTAGCAAAACACAGGGGGCGCGCACTGAA. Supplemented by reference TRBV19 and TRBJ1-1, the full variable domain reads DGGITQSPKYLFRKEGQNVTLSCEQNLNHDAMYWYRQDPGQGLRLIYYSQIVNDFQKGDIAEGYSVSREKKESFPLTVTSAQKNPTAFYLCASSKTQGARTEAFFGQGTRLTVV.

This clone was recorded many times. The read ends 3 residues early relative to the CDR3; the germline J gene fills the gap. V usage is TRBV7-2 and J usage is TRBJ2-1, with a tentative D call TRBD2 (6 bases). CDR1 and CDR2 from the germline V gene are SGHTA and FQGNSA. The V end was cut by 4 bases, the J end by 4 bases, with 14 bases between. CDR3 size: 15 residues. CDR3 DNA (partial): TGTGCCAGCAGCTCAGGGACTTCCCGATACAATGAG. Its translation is CASSSGTSRYNE. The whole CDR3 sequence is CASSSGTSRYNEQFF.

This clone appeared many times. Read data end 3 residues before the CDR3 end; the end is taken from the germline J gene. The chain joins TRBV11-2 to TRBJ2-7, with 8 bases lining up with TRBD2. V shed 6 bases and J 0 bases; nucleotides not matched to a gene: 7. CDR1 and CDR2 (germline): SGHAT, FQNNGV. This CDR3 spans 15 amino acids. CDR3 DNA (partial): TGTGCCAGCAGTCCCGTTCTAGCGGGCTCCTACGAG. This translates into CASSPVLAGSYE. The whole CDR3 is CASSPVLAGSYEQYF.